The 27 T cell receptor beta chains below all came from one sample that was sequenced in a study of T cells in Graves' hyperthyroidism and ophthalmopathy. Amplified TCR beta CDR3 regions came from RNA transcripts. TCR CDR3 underwent first-round RT-PCR with the HTBI primer set. MiXCR was run by TCRdb on the multiplex PCR reads, yielding one entry per CDR3 protein. The repertoire has a few hundred thousand distinct CDR3 sequences, approximately 15% of them found once; the top ten carry roughly 3%. Source material: blood. The receptor source for this set is a woman aged 40-49 years with Graves' ophthalmopathy.

The rearrangement uses TRBV20-1 and TRBJ2-5, with TRBD1 identical over 9 bases. CDR1 is DFQATT, CDR2 SNEGSKA, per germline (reference sequence). V was clipped by 6 bases and J by 5 bases; unmatched bases: 7. The CDR3 runs 13 residues. The CDR3 protein is CSADGQGPETQYF. The DNA for the CDR3 is TGCAGTGCGGACGGACAGGGGCCGGAGACCCAGTACTTC.

The V and J genes are TRBV20-1 and TRBJ2-1, with D possibly being TRBD2 (6 bases). Germline CDR1 reads DFQATT; CDR2 reads SNEGSKA (reference sequence). This CDR3 contains 16 residues. Trimming took off 2 bases at V and 0 bases at J, with 14 bases between the two ends. In DNA, the CDR3 is TGCAGTGCTAGACGAACCGGGACTTTCTCCTACAATGAGCAGTTCTTC. Translating gives CSARRTGTFSYNEQFF.

This clonotype has a count of ten or more. The chain uses TRBV2 and TRBJ1-2, with 7 bases lining up with TRBD1. CDR3 length: 13 amino acids. The trim removed 6 bases at V and 3 bases at J, leaving 4 bases unmatched. CDR1 and CDR2 from the germline V gene are SNHLY and FYNNEI. The CDR3 here is CASSVDRDYGYTF. The CDR3 region has the DNA TGTGCCAGCAGCGTAGACAGGGACTATGGCTACACCTTC.

Ten or more counts support this clonotype. V gene TRBV6-1 combines with J gene TRBJ2-5; 9 nucleotides line up with TRBD1. In germline, CDR1 is MNHNS, CDR2 SASEGT. Trimming at V came to 6 bases and at J to 5 bases, leaving 7 bases not matched to a gene. The CDR3 spans 14 residues. CDR3 protein: CASRGTGRRETQYF. The CDR3 nucleotides read TGTGCCAGCAGGGGGACAGGGCGTAGGGAGACCCAGTACTTC.

In DNA, the CDR3 is TGTGCCAGCAGCTTCAGGGTCAATGAAAAACTGTTTTTT. It is translated as CASSFRVNEKLFF. J is TRBJ1-4 and V is TRBV7-8, with D possibly matching TRBD1 (5 bases). Germline values: CDR1 SGHVS, CDR2 FQNEAQ. The V end was cut by 3 bases, the J end by 5 bases, with 7 bases between. This CDR3 comprises 13 residues.

The CDR3 sequence: CASSRNPGGGNPSYNEQFF. The CDR3 DNA reads TGTGCCAGCAGCCGAAATCCAGGGGGCGGGAATCCCTCCTACAATGAGCAGTTCTTC. This sequence joins TRBV7-3 and TRBJ2-1; 8 positions match TRBD1. The ends lost 5 bases at V and 0 bases at J; junction bases unmatched: 15. This CDR3 is built from 19 residues. CDR1 is SGHTA and CDR2 is FQGTGA in the germline V gene.

This chain connects TRBV28 to TRBJ2-3; 15 bases map to TRBD2. Germline V gene sequence: CDR1 MDHEN, CDR2 SYDVKM. CDR3 length: 14 amino acids. V lost 8 bases to trimming and J lost 6 bases; unmatched junction nucleotides: 3. Written as DNA, the CDR3 is TGTGCCAGCTTCGGGACTAGCGGGAGGGATACGCAGTATTTT. Its translation is CASFGTSGRDTQYF.

J is TRBJ2-3 and V is TRBV5-4, with D unclear. The V end lost 1 base, the J end lost 0 bases, and 15 bases lay between the germline ends. Germline CDR1 SGHNT, CDR2 YYREEE (reference sequence). The CDR3 loop spans 17 amino acids. The CDR3 is CASSLKTSTDSTDTQYF. For the CDR3, the DNA is TGTGCCAGCAGCTTGAAAACTTCCACCGATAGCACAGATACGCAGTATTTT.

This clonotype was seen more than once but under ten times. The genes are TRBV15 and TRBJ1-4, with D unclear. This CDR3 has 13 amino acids. Trimming took off 10 bases at V and 0 bases at J, with 9 bases between the two ends. Looked up from germline, CDR1 is LNHNV and CDR2 is YYDKDF (reference sequence). The CDR3 DNA reads TGTGCCAACGGAAGGACAACTAATGAAAAACTGTTTTTT. Amino acids: CANGRTTNEKLFF. The whole variable domain, remainder taken from reference TRBV15 and TRBJ1-4, is DAMVIQNPRYQVTQFGKPVTLSCSQTLNHNVMYWYQQKSSQAPKLLFHYYDKDFNNEADTPDNFQSRRPNTSFCFLDIRSPGLGDTAMYLCANGRTTNEKLFFGSGTQLSVL.

In its sample, this clonotype was seen many times. The J gene is TRBJ1-5, the V gene TRBV12-3 or TRBV12-4; D gene unclear. The CDR3 spans 15 residues. Between the trimmed V and J ends, which lost 2 bases and 3 bases, there was a span of 11 bases. For the CDR3, the DNA is TGTGCCAGCAGTTTATACAGTCGCCTCAATCAGCCCCAGCATTTT. As protein: CASSLYSRLNQPQHF.

This clonotype was counted at least ten times. The V gene is TRBV5-1, the J gene TRBJ2-1; TRBD1 matches at 7 bases. Germline lookup yields CDR1 SGHRS and CDR2 YFSETQ. This CDR3 has 17 amino acids. Trimming removed 0 bases from V and 1 base from J; junction bases left unmatched: 7. The CDR3 nucleotides are TGCGCCAGCAGCTTGGCCCCAACAGGGGTGTCCTACAATGAGCAGTTCTTC. It specifies CASSLAPTGVSYNEQFF.

In its sample, this clonotype was seen many times. The chain recombines TRBV7-8 with TRBJ2-1; 11 nucleotides agree with TRBD2. The CDR3 runs 16 residues. Trimming cost V 2 bases and J 5 bases; bases outside gene matches: 5. Looked up from germline, CDR1 is SGHVS and CDR2 is FQNEAQ. Written as DNA, the CDR3 is TGTGCCAGCAGCTTAATACTAGCGGGAGAAAACAATGAGCAGTTCTTC. Translating it yields CASSLILAGENNEQFF.

The chain joins TRBV27 to TRBJ1-2, with 9 bases aligning to TRBD1. Germline CDR1 MNHEY, CDR2 SMNVEV (reference sequence). The CDR3 spans 16 residues. The V segment lost 4 bases and the J segment 7 bases; nucleotides outside the gene matches: 13. The CDR3 DNA is TGTGCCAGCAGTTCAAACCGGGACAGGGTATCCGGTGGCTACACCTTC. Protein product: CASSSNRDRVSGGYTF.

V usage is TRBV27 and J usage is TRBJ1-2, with D maybe TRBD1 (6 bases). The V end was cut by 5 bases, the J end by 8 bases, with 18 bases between. This CDR3 contains 14 residues. The V gene's germline CDR1 is MNHEY and CDR2 SMNVEV (reference sequence). The CDR3 DNA follows: TGTGCCAGCAGTACCAGATTCACAGGGACCGGCTACACCTTC. It specifies CASSTRFTGTGYTF.

This clonotype occurred many times. Here the CDR3 DNA reads TGTGCCAGCAATCAACGGACGGCTAACTATGGCTACACCTTC. Its protein product is CASNQRTANYGYTF. The rearrangement links TRBV2 to TRBJ1-2; D gene ambiguous. The CDR3 is 14 amino acids. Trimming cost V 7 bases and J 0 bases, with 12 bases left between them. Per germline, CDR1 SNHLY and CDR2 FYNNEI. The whole variable domain, filled in from reference TRBV2 and TRBJ1-2, reads EPEVTQTPSHQVTQMGQEVILRCVPISNHLYFYWYRQILGQKVEFLVSFYNNEISEKSEIFDDQFSVERPDGSNFTLKIRSTKLEDSAMYFCASNQRTANYGYTFGSGTRLTVV.

V usage is TRBV5-1 and J usage is TRBJ2-7; 11 nucleotides line up with TRBD2. The V gene's germline CDR1 is SGHRS and CDR2 YFSETQ. The CDR3 contains 16 residues. V lost 0 bases, J lost 2 bases, and 4 bases stayed unmatched. CDR3 sequence (DNA): TGCGCCAGCAGCTTGGACGGTAGCGGGAGGGCCTACGAGCAGTACTTC. Translated: CASSLDGSGRAYEQYF.

A word on this clonotype: The germline gene is not matched at one end of the junction; a read error may be the cause. V is TRBV5-1 and J is TRBJ1-6, with D possibly matching TRBD1 (5 bases). From germline, CDR1 is SGHRS and CDR2 YFSETQ. The CDR3 covers 14 residues. The CDR3 DNA reads as TGTGCCAGCGACCGTGGGGCGTTGGATTCACCCCTCCACTTT. Its translation is CASDRGALDSPLHF. Drawing the rest from reference TRBV5-1 and TRBJ1-6, the complete variable domain is KAGVTQTPRYLIKTRGQQVTLSCSPISGHRSVSWYQQTPGQGLQFLFEYFSETQRNKGNFPGRFSGRQFSNSRSEMNVSTLELGDSALYLCASDRGALDSPLHFGNGTRLTVT.

Details on this clonotype: This could be a read error, since a much larger clone is one nucleotide away. V usage is TRBV7-8 and J usage is TRBJ1-1, with D uncertain. CDR3 length: 14 residues. In germline, CDR1 is SGHVS, CDR2 FQNEAQ. V lost 3 bases to trimming and J lost 1 base, with 9 bases between them. The chain's CDR3 is CASSLSLTNTEAFF. The CDR3 DNA sequence: TGTGCCAGCAGCTTGAGTCTAACGAACACTGAAGCTTTCTTT.

The genes are TRBV4-1 and TRBJ2-7, with a tentative D call TRBD1 (6 bases). The ends were cut back, 4 bases at V and 2 bases at J, with 12 bases in the middle. Germline lookup yields CDR1 MGHRA and CDR2 YSYEKL. CDR3 size: 14 residues. The DNA for the CDR3 is TGCGCCAGCAGCCCCCGGTCAGGGGCCTACGAGCAGTACTTC. It translates to CASSPRSGAYEQYF.

There are a few counts of this clonotype. The chain couples TRBV10-1 to TRBJ1-6; D gene uncertain. Trimming took off 4 bases at V and 10 bases at J, with 8 bases between the two ends. Germline V gene lookup returns CDR1 WNHNN and CDR2 SYGVQD (reference sequence). The CDR3 covers 12 residues. CDR3 region: CASSAGDSPLHF. In DNA form, the CDR3 reads TGCGCCAGCAGTGCAGGAGACTCACCCCTCCACTTT.

Remarks on this clonotype: One junction end disagrees with the germline gene, perhaps due to a read error. The rearrangement joins TRBV7-3 to TRBJ2-3; TRBD2 agrees at 15 bases. The CDR3 extends over 19 amino acids. Germline V gene sequence: CDR1 SGHTA, CDR2 FQGTGA. CDR3 in DNA: TGTACCAGCAGCCATCCGGGACTAGCGGGAGGCCTTAGCACAGATACGCAGTATTTT. Its protein is CTSSHPGLAGGLSTDTQYF.

This clonotype has a count of ten or more. The rearrangement links TRBV20-1 to TRBJ2-7; maybe TRBD1 (7 bases). Germline CDR1 is DFQATT and CDR2 is SNEGSKA (reference sequence). Between the trimmed V and J ends, which lost 6 bases and 7 bases, there was a span of 16 bases. The CDR3 length is 12 residues. The CDR3 DNA follows: TGCAGTGCGGCCCGGACAGGAGGGGAGCAGTACTTC. Its protein is CSAARTGGEQYF.

This clonotype came up a few times. The CDR3 protein is CASSGPLGEGTYEQYF. The CDR3 DNA reads TGCGCCAGCAGCGGACCTTTGGGGGAGGGAACCTACGAGCAGTACTTC. This chain uses TRBV5-1 with TRBJ2-7; 7 bases are shared with TRBD2. The CDR3 has 16 amino acids. J lost 2 bases, V lost 4 bases, and 12 bases had no gene match. CDR1 is SGHRS and CDR2 is YFSETQ in the germline V gene.

This clonotype was seen ten or more times. CDR3: CASSSPRHYLREQYF. The DNA for the CDR3 is TGTGCCAGCAGCTCCCCAAGGCACTACCTTCGGGAGCAGTACTTC. The genes are TRBV11-2 and TRBJ2-7; D gene ambiguous. V shed 4 bases and J shed 7 bases, with 20 bases lying between them. Per germline, CDR1 SGHAT and CDR2 FQNNGV. This CDR3 region has 15 residues.

This clonotype was counted at least ten times. The rearrangement joins TRBV28 to TRBJ2-7; D uncertain. Trimming took off 5 bases at V and 3 bases at J, with 11 bases between the two ends. Germline lookup yields CDR1 MDHEN and CDR2 SYDVKM. CDR3 length equals 13 residues. Here the CDR3 reads CASSNAVGYEQYF. The CDR3, as DNA: TGTGCCAGCAGTAATGCAGTCGGCTACGAGCAGTACTTC.

The chain carries TRBV20-1 and TRBJ2-7; D unresolved. V lost 1 base to trimming and J lost 4 bases, with 14 bases between them. CDR1 is DFQATT, CDR2 SNEGSKA, per germline (reference sequence). This CDR3 has 14 residues. CDR3 in amino acids: CSARVRSSSYEQYF. DNA of the CDR3: TGCAGTGCTAGAGTTCGAAGTAGTTCGTACGAGCAGTACTTC.

In its sample, this clonotype was seen once. The chain couples TRBV4-1 to TRBJ1-5; 9 bases are a match to TRBD1. The CDR3 covers 17 residues. V was pared by 2 bases and J by 7 bases, with 12 bases of the junction left unmatched. Germline assignment: CDR1 MGHRA and CDR2 YSYEKL. CDR3 DNA sequence: TGCGCCAGCAGCCAACCTCCCTCCGGGACAGGGCTCCAGCCCCAGCATTTT. It yields the protein CASSQPPSGTGLQPQHF.